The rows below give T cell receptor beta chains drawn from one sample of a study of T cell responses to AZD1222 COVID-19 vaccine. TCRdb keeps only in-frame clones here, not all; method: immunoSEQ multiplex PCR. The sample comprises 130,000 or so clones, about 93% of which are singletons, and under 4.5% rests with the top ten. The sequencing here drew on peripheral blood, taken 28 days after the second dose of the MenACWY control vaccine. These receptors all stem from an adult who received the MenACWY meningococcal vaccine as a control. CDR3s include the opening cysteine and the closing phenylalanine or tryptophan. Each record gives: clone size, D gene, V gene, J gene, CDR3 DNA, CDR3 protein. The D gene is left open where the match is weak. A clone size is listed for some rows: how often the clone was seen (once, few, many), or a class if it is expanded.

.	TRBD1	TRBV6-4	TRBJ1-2	TGTGCCAGCCATTCGACAGGGAAGAGGGGCTATGGCTACACCTTC	CASHSTGKRGYGYTF
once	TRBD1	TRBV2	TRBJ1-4	TGTGCCAGCCTGGACAGGGTTGGGGAAAAACTGTTTTTT	CASLDRVGEKLFF
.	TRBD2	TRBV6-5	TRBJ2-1	TGTGCCAGCAGTCCCCGACTAGCGGGGGGCCTTGAGCAGTTCTTC	CASSPRLAGGLEQFF
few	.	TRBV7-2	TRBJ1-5	TGTGCCAGCAGCTCCACAGCCGGGGTCGAGCCCCAGCATTTT	CASSSTAGVEPQHF
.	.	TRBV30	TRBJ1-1	TGTGCCTGGAAATGGCGAGCAAACCACGCTGAAGCTTTCTTT	CAWKWRANHAEAFF
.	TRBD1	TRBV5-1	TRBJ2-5	TGCGCCAGCAGGCCACAGGGGGCAGAGACCCAGTACTTC	CASRPQGAETQYF
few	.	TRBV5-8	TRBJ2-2	TGTGCCAGCAGCTTGGATACAGGGGGAGGGTTTCAGAACACCGGGGAGCTGTTTTTT	CASSLDTGGGFQNTGELFF
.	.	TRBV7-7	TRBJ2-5	TGTGCCAGCAGCACGGGGGATACGGGGGACGGAGAGACCCAGTACTTC	CASSTGDTGDGETQYF
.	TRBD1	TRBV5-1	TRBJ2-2	TGCGCCAGCAGCTTGGAAGCAGGGGGCACCGGGGAGCTGTTTTTT	CASSLEAGGTGELFF
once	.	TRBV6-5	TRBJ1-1	TGTGCCAGCATATGGGGCACTGAAGCTTTCTTT	CASIWGTEAFF
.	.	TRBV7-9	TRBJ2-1	TGTGCCAGCAGCTTTTCTCCCTACAATGAGCAGTTCTTC	CASSFSPYNEQFF
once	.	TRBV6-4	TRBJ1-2	TGTGCCAGCAGTGAAGACCGGGACGACTATGGTGGCTACACCTTC	CASSEDRDDYGGYTF
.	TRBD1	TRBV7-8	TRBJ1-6	TGTGCCAGCAGCTTTGGACAGGGCAATTCACCCCTCCACTTT	CASSFGQGNSPLHF
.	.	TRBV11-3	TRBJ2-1	TGTGCCAGCAGCTTAGAGTCCCGGTCGAATGAGCAGTTCTTC	CASSLESRSNEQFF
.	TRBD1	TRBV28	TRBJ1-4	TGTGCCAGCAGTCCTACCGGGACAGGGGGCAAAAAACTGTTTTTT	CASSPTGTGGKKLFF
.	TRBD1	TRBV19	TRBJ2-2	TGTGCCAGTAGTCCGGACAGGGTATCGAACACCGGGGAGCTGTTTTTT	CASSPDRVSNTGELFF
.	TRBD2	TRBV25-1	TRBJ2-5	TGTGCCAGCAGTGATCCAAATAGCGGGGTACAAGAGACCCAGTACTTC	CASSDPNSGVQETQYF
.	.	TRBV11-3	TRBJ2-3	TGTGCCAGCAGCTTGCGATCTGGGGCAGATACGCAGTATTTT	CASSLRSGADTQYF
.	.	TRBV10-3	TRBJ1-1	TGTGCCATCAGTGAGTCATTGAACACTGAAGCTTTCTTT	CAISESLNTEAFF
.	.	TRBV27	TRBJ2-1	TGTGCCAGCACCCAAAATCCCACCTACAATGAGCAGTTCTTC	CASTQNPTYNEQFF
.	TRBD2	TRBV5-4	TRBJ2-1	TGTGCCAGCAGCTTAGCGGGGGGCAGCTATGAGCAGTTCTTC	CASSLAGGSYEQFF
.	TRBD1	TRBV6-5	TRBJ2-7	TGTGCCAGCAGTTCTAACCCCGGGACAGGGGGCGAGCAGTACTTC	CASSSNPGTGGEQYF
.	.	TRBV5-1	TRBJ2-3	TGCGCCAGCAGCCCAGGCACAGATACGCAGTATTTT	CASSPGTDTQYF
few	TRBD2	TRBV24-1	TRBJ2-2	TGTGCCACCAGTGGACAGGGACTAGGACTAGCGGGAGTATCACGGACCGGGGAGCTGTTTTTT	CATSGQGLGLAGVSRTGELFF
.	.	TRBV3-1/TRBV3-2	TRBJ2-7	TGTGCCAGCAGCCAAGATCAGAGGCAGCGATACGAGCAGTACTTC	CASSQDQRQRYEQYF
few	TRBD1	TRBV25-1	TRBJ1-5	TGTGCCAGCGGCACGACAGGGAATCAGCCCCAGCATTTT	CASGTTGNQPQHF
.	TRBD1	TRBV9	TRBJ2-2	TGTGCCAGCAGACCGGGACAGGGGGCGACCGGGGAGCTGTTTTTT	CASRPGQGATGELFF
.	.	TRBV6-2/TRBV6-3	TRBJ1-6	TGTGCCAGCAGTTATATCGACGGACCCAATTCACCCCTCCACTTT	CASSYIDGPNSPLHF
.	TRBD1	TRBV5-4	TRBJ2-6	TGTGCCAGCACGACAGGGGGCTCCGGGGCCAACGTCCTGACTTTC	CASTTGGSGANVLTF
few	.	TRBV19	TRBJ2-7	TGTGCCAGTAGTATAGTCGGTTCCTACGAGCAGTACTTC	CASSIVGSYEQYF
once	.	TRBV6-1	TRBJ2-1	TGTGCCAGCAGTGAAGGGTCAGACCCCTACAATGAGCAGTTCTTC	CASSEGSDPYNEQFF
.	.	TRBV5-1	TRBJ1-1	TGCGCCAGCAGCTTGGATGGCAGGGGGAACACTGAAGCTTTCTTT	CASSLDGRGNTEAFF
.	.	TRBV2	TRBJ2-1	TGTGCCAGCAGTGATAGGGGAGCGCGCAATGAGCAGTTCTTC	CASSDRGARNEQFF
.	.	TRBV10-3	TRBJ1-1	TGTGCCATCAGTGAGTCTGCGAGGATGCCGAACACTGAAGCTTTCTTT	CAISESARMPNTEAFF
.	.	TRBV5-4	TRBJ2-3	TGTGCCAGCAGTCCGGGGTCCGCTGTTACGCAGTATTTT	CASSPGSAVTQYF
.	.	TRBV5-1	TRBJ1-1	TGCGCCAGCAGCTTGCGAGGGGATTTGAACACTGAAGCTTTCTTT	CASSLRGDLNTEAFF
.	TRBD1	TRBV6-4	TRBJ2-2	TGTGCCAGCAGTAAACAGGGGGCTGGTACCGGGGAGCTGTTTTTT	CASSKQGAGTGELFF
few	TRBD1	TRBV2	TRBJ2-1	TGTGCCAGCAGTGAGGGACAGGTGAGCTCCTACAATGAGCAGTTCTTC	CASSEGQVSSYNEQFF
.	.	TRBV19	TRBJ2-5	TGTGCCAGTAGTCCCCATAGCTGGAGGGTAGCTGAAGAGACCCAGTACTTC	CASSPHSWRVAEETQYF
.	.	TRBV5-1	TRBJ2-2	TGCGCCAGCAGCTTATACCCAAGGGGGACCGGGGAGCTGTTTTTT	CASSLYPRGTGELFF
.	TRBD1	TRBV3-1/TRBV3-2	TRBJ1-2	TGTGCCAGCAGCCAAGATTTGGCCAGGGGGTTCTATGGCTACACCTTC	CASSQDLARGFYGYTF
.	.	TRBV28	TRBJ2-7	TGTGCCAGCAGTTCGAGCTCCTACGAGCAGTACTTC	CASSSSSYEQYF
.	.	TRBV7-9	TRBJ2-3	TGTGCCAGCAGCTCCCTGAGGGCGGGCACAGATACGCAGTATTTT	CASSSLRAGTDTQYF